This paragraph reports one TCR beta chain. This clonotype was seen repeatedly, ten times or more. There is no known antigen for this receptor. Per-nucleotide qualities are absent, and no much larger clonotype sits a single base away. The CDR3 contains 13 residues, cysteine and phenylalanine counted. This entry keeps only the CDR3 DNA: 39 bases, framed from base 1. The germline V gene encodes CDR1 ENHRY and CDR2 SYGVKD. V is cut by 9 bases and J by 3 bases, and the space between the germline ends is 14 bases. Library preparation employed RT-PCR. Sequenced on a NextSeq 550. TCRdb applied fastp at Q25 and MiXCR to the public reads, then kept only in-frame beta chains. All rows with the same CDR3 protein become a single entry with the most common DNA and genes. This sample has 20,000 or so distinct CDR3 sequences in its table, and about 5% of those were observed once. Together, the top ten hold roughly 40% of the sample.

This sample is drawn from a study of patients and donors after allogeneic stem cell transplantation (dated by TCRdb to 2018 to 2020). The sequenced sample was blood, either unsorted or a sorted T cell fraction (not recorded which). This receptor was identified in a human donor who was either an allogeneic HSCT recipient or a stem cell or donor lymphocyte infusion donor (not recorded which). It is not recorded whose cells these are; they may come from a transplant donor. This sequence uses TRBV10-3 and TRBJ1-2; matching of 6 bases hints at TRBD1 as the D gene. The CDR3 region: CAIGTPKDYGYTF. Here is the DNA: TGTGCCATAGGGACACCGAAGGACTATGGCTACACCTTC.